The 25 T cell receptor beta chains reported below all come from one sample, sequenced in a study of beta chain features in type 1 diabetes (dated by TCRdb to the late 2010s). Library prep was done by the immunoSEQ multiplex PCR assay. All of the isolated RNA was reverse transcribed with the High Capacity cDNA Reverse Transcription Kit, so expressed TCRB transcripts were sequenced. The table was pulled from immuneACCESS by TCRdb, which kept in-frame rearrangements only. Such tables lose some clones; where checked, under half of the loss comes from unresolved V genes, and the rest has no known cause. For this sample there are roughly 290,000 clones; around 16% appear just once. Around 0.015% of the sample is taken by the ten largest. These receptors lack a known antigen. Broader findings and caveats from the paper: Type 1 diabetes patients showed a moderate but significant shortening of TCRB CDR3 length in all four CD4+ subsets.

The sequenced material came from naive CD4+ T cells from blood. Interpreted using the paper, the cell subset or site label stands for: true naive CD4+ T cells. The source of these receptors is a man aged 18 to 29 with type 1 diabetes.

The table lists this clone with a few counts. The CDR3: CASRSQEGSYEQYF. CDR3 DNA: TGTGCCTCCCGTTCTCAGGAGGGTTCCTACGAGCAGTACTTC. V gene TRBV27 combines with J gene TRBJ2-7; possibly TRBD2 for D (6 bases). The length of the CDR3 is 14 residues. Trimming pared 11 bases from V and 1 base from J, leaving 18 bases between. CDR1 and CDR2 (germline): MNHEY, SMNVEV (reference sequence).

A few counts support this clone. This chain links TRBV7-2 with TRBJ2-7; weak D call: TRBD1 (6 bases). Germline values: CDR1 SGHTA, CDR2 FQGNSA. V was pared by 1 base and J by 0 bases, with 10 bases between. The CDR3 is made up of 15 amino acids. The CDR3 nucleotides are TGTGCCAGCAGCTTAGTCCCGACAGGCTCCTACGAGCAGTACTTC. This codes for CASSLVPTGSYEQYF.

This clone was seen more than once but under ten times. The chain's CDR3 is CASRTGSDEQYF. The CDR3 coding sequence is TGCGCCAGTAGGACAGGGTCCGACGAGCAGTACTTC. This chain uses TRBV5-1 with TRBJ2-7, with TRBD1 matching over 8 bases. V was clipped by 8 bases and J by 5 bases; unmatched bases: 6. The CDR3 is made up of 12 amino acids. Germline V lookup: CDR1 SGHRS, CDR2 YFSETQ.

This clone has just a few counts. The chain carries TRBV5-1 and TRBJ2-3; TRBD1 matches 8 bases. The ends lost 4 bases at V and 4 bases at J; junction bases unmatched: 5. CDR1 is SGHRS, CDR2 YFSETQ, per germline. The CDR3 is 14 amino acids. The CDR3 spells CASSTGQEPDTQYF. The CDR3 nucleotides read TGCGCCAGCAGCACGGGACAGGAGCCAGATACGCAGTATTTT.

The chain joins TRBV5-1 to TRBJ1-1; 9 bases are a match to TRBD1. Germline CDR1 SGHRS, CDR2 YFSETQ. V was clipped by 4 bases and J by 2 bases; unmatched bases: 15. This CDR3 has 18 amino acids. CDR3 in amino acids: CASSRGDRVREFNTEAFF. As DNA, the CDR3 is TGCGCCAGCAGCCGGGGGGACAGGGTACGGGAGTTCAACACTGAAGCTTTCTTT.

The CDR3, as DNA: TGTGCCAGCAGTTTATCCGGGACAGGGAGGGCTAGGAATGAGCAGTTCTTC. Translation gives CASSLSGTGRARNEQFF. The rearrangement uses TRBV27 and TRBJ2-1, with TRBD1 matching 9 bases. Trimming cost V 0 bases and J 7 bases; bases outside gene matches: 10. The CDR3 is 17 amino acids. Germline V gene data show CDR1 as MNHEY and CDR2 as SMNVEV (reference sequence).

This rearrangement joins TRBV5-6 to TRBJ2-2, with D perhaps matching TRBD2 (5 bases). Deletions cut 1 base from V and 2 bases from J, with 18 bases between. The CDR3 is 18 amino acids. Germline V gene sequence: CDR1 SGHDT, CDR2 YYEEEE. The CDR3 sequence: CASSLLNGDSPNTGELFF. The CDR3 coding sequence is TGTGCCAGCAGCTTGTTGAACGGGGATTCCCCCAACACCGGGGAGCTGTTTTTT. The whole variable domain, remainder taken from reference TRBV5-6 and TRBJ2-2, is DAGVTQSPTHLIKTRGQQVTLRCSPKSGHDTVSWYQQALGQGPQFIFQYYEEEERQRGNFPDRFSGHQFPNYSSELNVNALLLGDSALYLCASSLLNGDSPNTGELFFGEGSRLTVL.

The V call is TRBV6-5, the J call TRBJ1-4; tentatively, D is TRBD1 (6 bases). Trimming pared 6 bases from V and 4 bases from J, leaving 12 bases between. The CDR3 spans 14 residues. Germline V gene sequence: CDR1 MNHEY, CDR2 SVGAGI. CDR3 sequence: CASSSGASNEKLFF. Written as DNA, the CDR3 is TGTGCCAGCAGCTCAGGGGCCAGTAATGAAAAACTGTTTTTT.

The CDR3 sequence: CASSSTGVNTEAFF. CDR3 nucleotides: TGTGCCAGCAGTTCGACAGGGGTTAACACTGAAGCTTTCTTT. The gene calls are TRBV27 and TRBJ1-1; TRBD1 matches at 8 bases. V shed 4 bases, J shed 2 bases, and the junction held 3 bases outside the gene matches. This CDR3 spans 14 amino acids. Germline CDR1 and CDR2: MNHEY and SMNVEV (reference sequence).

This clone was observed a few times. The rearrangement uses TRBV4-1 and TRBJ1-1, with 9 positions matching TRBD1. The CDR3 extends over 14 amino acids. The germline V gene encodes CDR1 MGHRA and CDR2 YSYEKL. V lost 6 bases to trimming and J lost 2 bases; unmatched junction nucleotides: 4. The CDR3 is CASRRQGDNTEAFF. As DNA, the CDR3 is TGCGCCAGCAGACGACAGGGGGACAACACTGAAGCTTTCTTT.

This sequence joins TRBV7-2 and TRBJ1-1, with D uncertain. This CDR3 is built from 13 residues. Germline V gene data show CDR1 as SGHTA and CDR2 as FQGNSA. V lost 4 bases, J lost 0 bases, and 6 bases lay in between. In DNA, the CDR3 is TGTGCCAGCAGCTCCGGTTTGAACACTGAAGCTTTCTTT. Protein sequence: CASSSGLNTEAFF.

The chain links TRBV6-5 to TRBJ2-5; D possibly corresponds to TRBD1 (6 bases). The CDR3 covers 13 residues. The V gene's germline CDR1 is MNHEY and CDR2 SVGAGI. The V gene lost 6 bases and the J gene lost 4 bases, with 12 bases spanning the gap. The CDR3 DNA reads TGTGCCAGCAGCCGACAGGTGGGAGAGACCCAGTACTTC. This codes for CASSRQVGETQYF.

This clone appeared a few times. V is TRBV7-9 and J is TRBJ1-1; 8 nucleotides align to TRBD1. The V and J ends lost 8 bases and 4 bases, in that order; junction bases with no gene match: 6. Per germline, CDR1 SEHNR and CDR2 FQNEAQ (reference sequence). There are 13 residues in the CDR3. CDR3 in amino acids: CASRGTGGTEAFF. DNA for the CDR3: TGTGCCAGCCGGGGCACAGGGGGCACTGAAGCTTTCTTT.

The J gene is TRBJ2-3, the V gene TRBV29-1; D remains ambiguous. Trimming removed 6 bases from V and 4 bases from J, with 11 bases in between. This CDR3 contains 12 residues. CDR1 and CDR2 from the germline V gene are SQVTM and ANQGSEA. The chain's CDR3 is CSVVVGSDTQYF. DNA for the CDR3: TGCAGCGTGGTAGTCGGTTCAGATACGCAGTATTTT.

Here the CDR3 reads CASSQFRGGGTEAFF. As DNA, the CDR3 is TGTGCCAGCAGCCAATTTCGGGGAGGAGGCACTGAAGCTTTCTTT. This chain joins TRBV14 and TRBJ1-1; D not certain. The germline V gene has CDR1 SGHDN and CDR2 FVKESK. This CDR3 spans 15 amino acids. The V end was cut by 2 bases, the J end by 4 bases, with 14 bases between.

This sequence joins TRBV7-2 and TRBJ2-5; D unresolved. V dropped 3 bases and J dropped 7 bases, with 12 bases sitting between them. Germline V gene data show CDR1 as SGHTA and CDR2 as FQGNSA. This CDR3 contains 13 residues. The chain's CDR3 is CASSFDTGRTQYF. DNA for the CDR3: TGTGCCAGCAGCTTCGACACCGGCAGGACCCAGTACTTC.

The rearrangement joins TRBV25-1 to TRBJ1-5; 9 bases map to TRBD1. With 5 bases clipped from V and 7 bases from J, the junction kept 12 bases outside the gene matches. Germline V gene data show CDR1 as MGHDK and CDR2 as SYGVNS. The CDR3 covers 16 residues. CDR3 protein: CASSTSGTGNGQPQHF. The DNA for the CDR3 is TGTGCCAGCAGTACCTCTGGGACAGGGAATGGCCAGCCCCAGCATTTT.

The genes are TRBV5-4 and TRBJ2-1, with D tentatively TRBD2 (5 bases). The CDR3 length is 13 residues. Trimming took 2 bases from V and 6 from J, leaving 9 bases between them. CDR1 is SGHNT, CDR2 YYREEE, per germline (reference sequence). In DNA, the CDR3 is TGTGCCAGCAGCTTTATGGGAGCCAATGAGCAGTTCTTC. Its translation: CASSFMGANEQFF.

The sample holds a few counts of this clone. The genes are TRBV9 and TRBJ2-4, with 9 bases lining up with TRBD1. Trimming removed 3 bases from V and 6 bases from J; junction bases left unmatched: 7. This CDR3 contains 15 residues. Germline V gene data show CDR1 as SGDLS and CDR2 as YYNGEE. The CDR3 sequence: CASSATGGGGNIQYF. CDR3 sequence (DNA): TGTGCCAGCAGCGCGACAGGGGGTGGGGGAAACATTCAGTACTTC.

There are a few counts of this clone. This chain connects TRBV21-1 to TRBJ1-4; the table names TRBD1, a call not compared with the DNA. TRBV21-1 is marked as a pseudogene. There are 17 residues in the CDR3. The CDR3, as DNA: TGTGCCAGCAGCCCCCCCGGGACAGGGAGCACTAATGAAAAACTGTTTTTT. Residues: CASSPPGTGSTNEKLFF.

The V and J genes are TRBV11-2 and TRBJ2-2; D is uncertain. The CDR3 contains 13 residues. Germline CDR1 reads SGHAT; CDR2 reads FQNNGV. V was pared by 2 bases and J by 7 bases, with 8 bases between. The CDR3 spells CASSLSVDGELFF. CDR3 nucleotides: TGTGCCAGCAGCTTATCTGTAGACGGGGAGCTGTTTTTT. Complete variable domain (other parts from reference TRBV11-2 and TRBJ2-2): EAGVAQSPRYKIIEKRQSVAFWCNPISGHATLYWYQQILGQGPKLLIQFQNNGVVDDSQLPKDRFSAERLKGVDSTLKIQPAKLEDSAVYLCASSLSVDGELFFGEGSRLTVL.

This clone was counted a few times. The chain combines TRBV18 with TRBJ2-5; D gene ambiguous. The length of the CDR3 is 13 residues. Trimming pared 3 bases from V and 2 bases from J, leaving 7 bases between. Germline CDR1 and CDR2: KGHSH and LQKENI. The CDR3 here is CASSPQEQETQYF. The DNA for the CDR3 is TGTGCCAGCTCACCCCAGGAACAAGAGACCCAGTACTTC.

In its sample, this clone was seen a few times. CDR3 region: CASSDWASGTTDTQYF. For the CDR3, the DNA is TGTGCCAGCAGTGATTGGGCTAGCGGGACCACAGATACGCAGTATTTT. The chain carries TRBV6-1 and TRBJ2-3, with 9 bases matching TRBD2. The CDR3 covers 16 residues. The trim removed 3 bases at V and 2 bases at J, leaving 6 bases unmatched. Germline CDR1 MNHNS, CDR2 SASEGT.

This chain connects TRBV5-1 to TRBJ2-7, with TRBD2 matching over 9 bases. Germline lookup yields CDR1 SGHRS and CDR2 YFSETQ. V gave up 5 bases and J gave up 1 base; unmatched junction bases: 4. CDR3 length: 14 residues. The CDR3, as DNA: TGCGCCAGCAGTAGCGGGAGTTTGTCCTACGAGCAGTACTTC. It yields the protein CASSSGSLSYEQYF.

This clone was seen a handful of times. The rearrangement uses TRBV7-9 and TRBJ2-7; TRBD2 might be the D (5 bases). Germline CDR1 SEHNR, CDR2 FQNEAQ (reference sequence). The CDR3 extends over 15 amino acids. The germline V and J ends were trimmed by 3 bases and 6 bases, with 18 bases remaining between them. CDR3 coding DNA: TGTGCCAGCAGCTTCGGCGGGCTAGCAACCCGCGAGCAGTACTTC. This codes for CASSFGGLATREQYF.